This T cell receptor beta chain was profiled in a study of blood T cell repertoires in COVID-19. Assay used: immunoSEQ multiplex PCR; TCRdb lists only in-frame clones, some missing. Of about 130,000 clones in the sample, around 89% were seen once. The CDR3 is 16 amino acids. Trimming at V came to 4 bases and at J to 2 bases, leaving 4 bases not matched to a gene. CDR1 and CDR2 (germline): MNHNY, SVGAGI (reference sequence). V usage is TRBV6-6 and J usage is TRBJ2-6; 8 positions match TRBD1. What was sequenced was peripheral blood. The origin of this receptor is a man aged 50 to 60 with acute or convalescent COVID-19. The CDR3, as DNA: TGTGCCAGCAGTTTATCCAGGGGGCCTGGGGCCAACGTCCTGACTTTC. Its protein product is CASSLSRGPGANVLTF.